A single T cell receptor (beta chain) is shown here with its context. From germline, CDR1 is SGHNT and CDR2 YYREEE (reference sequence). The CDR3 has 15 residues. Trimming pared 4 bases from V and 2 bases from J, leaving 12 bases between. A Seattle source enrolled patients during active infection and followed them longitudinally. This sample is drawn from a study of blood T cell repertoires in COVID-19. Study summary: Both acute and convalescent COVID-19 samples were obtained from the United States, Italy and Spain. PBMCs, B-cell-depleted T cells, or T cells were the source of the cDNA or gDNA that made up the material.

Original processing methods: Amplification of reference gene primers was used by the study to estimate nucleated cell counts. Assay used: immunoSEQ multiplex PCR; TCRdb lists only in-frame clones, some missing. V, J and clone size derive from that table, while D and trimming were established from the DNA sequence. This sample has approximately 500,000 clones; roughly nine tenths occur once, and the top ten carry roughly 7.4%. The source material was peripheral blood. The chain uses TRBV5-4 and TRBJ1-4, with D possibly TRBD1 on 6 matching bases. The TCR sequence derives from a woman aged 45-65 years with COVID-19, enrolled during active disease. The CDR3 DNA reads TGTGCCAGCAGCAAAACAGGGTCGACTAATGAAAAACTGTTTTTT. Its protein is CASSKTGSTNEKLFF.